This T cell receptor beta chain was retrieved from a study of blood T cell repertoires in COVID-19. Study-wide context: The United States, Italy and Spain provided the acute and convalescent COVID-19 samples. T cells, B-cell-depleted T cells, or PBMCs supplied cDNA or gDNA.

This CDR3 spans 16 amino acids. Germline lookup yields CDR1 LNHDA and CDR2 SQIVND (reference sequence). The trim removed 4 bases at V and 1 base at J, leaving 8 bases unmatched. The authors' processing: By means of reference gene primer amplification, nucleated cell counts were estimated. The assay was immunoSEQ multiplex PCR, and TCRdb's table has in-frame clones only and misses some. The V and J calls and clone size are taken from that table; D and trimming were inferred from the DNA. The sample has some 270,000 clones, approximately 92% seen once. This chain links TRBV19 with TRBJ2-7; TRBD1 aligns across 9 bases. Input material: peripheral blood. This clonotype was obtained from a middle-aged woman who had recovered from COVID-19. The CDR3 here is CASSNTGGGMSYEQYF. In DNA, the CDR3 is TGTGCCAGTAGTAATACAGGGGGCGGAATGTCCTACGAGCAGTACTTC. The full variable domain, its missing parts supplied by reference TRBV19 and TRBJ2-7, is DGGITQSPKYLFRKEGQNVTLSCEQNLNHDAMYWYRQDPGQGLRLIYYSQIVNDFQKGDIAEGYSVSREKKESFPLTVTSAQKNPTAFYLCASSNTGGGMSYEQYFGPGTRLTVT.